This entry concerns a single T cell receptor (beta chain). Its cognate antigen is unknown. This specimen comes from a study of T cell responses to AZD1222 COVID-19 vaccine. Study at large: Second doses were pooled across both intervals (about 4 or about 12 weeks).

Whole-study results and caveats: Dominant at 160-218 and 743-854, vaccine-associated CD4 TCRs also spanned spike.

The repertoire was sequenced with immunoSEQ multiplex PCR; TCRdb's copy has only in-frame clones and lacks some. This sample yields under 75,000 clones, of which about 90% are seen a single time; 17% belongs to the top ten. CDR1 and CDR2 (germline): MNHEY, SMNVEV (reference sequence). The CDR3 contains 14 residues. The ends lost 7 bases at V and 6 bases at J; junction bases unmatched: 7. The clonotype comes from an adult in good health. Sequencing used peripheral blood, obtained on day 0 of AZD1222 vaccination. This chain joins TRBV27 and TRBJ2-2; the match to TRBD2 covers 8 bases. CDR3 amino acids: CASKPGGSSGELFF. The CDR3 nucleotides are TGTGCCAGCAAGCCGGGAGGGTCGTCCGGGGAGCTGTTTTTT.